A selection of T cell receptor beta chains follows, all from one sample in a study of CD8 T cells in ankylosing spondylitis. TCRdb re-called the 5' RACE reads through MiXCR, storing one row per CDR3 protein. This table has approximately 350,000 distinct CDR3 sequences, about 20% appearing once. The sequenced sample consisted of blood, either unsorted or a sorted T cell fraction (not recorded which). Receptors were obtained from a male donor with ankylosing spondylitis or in good health (not recorded which). The CDR3 runs from the conserved cysteine through the conserved F or W. Fields, in order: D gene, V gene, J gene, clone size, CDR3 DNA, CDR3 protein. D genes are given only for firm matches. Only part of the rows carry a size: once, few, many, or a class if the clone is expanded.

TRBD2	TRBV20-1	TRBJ2-7	few	TGCAGTGCTACTAGGGGTAGCGGGGGGTCCTACGAGCAGTACTTC	CSATRGSGGSYEQYF
TRBD2	TRBV12-3/TRBV12-4	TRBJ2-5	-	TGTGCCAGCAGTTTAATTGCGGGGGGGACGGTCCCCCAGTACTTC	CASSLIAGGTVPQYF
TRBD2	TRBV19	TRBJ2-1	once	TGTGCCAGTAGTTTGACTAGCCGAGGGTATGAGCAGTTCTTC	CASSLTSRGYEQFF
-	TRBV7-2	TRBJ2-1	-	TGTGCCAGCACCCTCTGGGGGGGGGCCGTCTACAATGAGCAGTTCTTC	CASTLWGGAVYNEQFF
-	TRBV5-1	TRBJ2-1	-	TGCGCCAGCAGCTTAGGTCCAATCCCCTACAATGAGCAGTTCTTC	CASSLGPIPYNEQFF
-	TRBV5-1	TRBJ2-7	-	TGCGCCAGCAGCTTGGCCGCAGGGATGGCCTACGAGCAGTACTTC	CASSLAAGMAYEQYF
-	TRBV7-2	TRBJ2-1	few	TGTGCCAGCAGCATCGACGGGAATGAGCAGTTCTTC	CASSIDGNEQFF
TRBD2	TRBV6-1	TRBJ2-3	-	TGTGCCAGCAGTCCCTCCACGGCTAGCGGGGTCACAGATACGCAGTATTTT	CASSPSTASGVTDTQYF
-	TRBV7-9	TRBJ1-5	few	TGTGCCAGCAGCTTAGACCATCAGCCCCAGCATTTT	CASSLDHQPQHF
-	TRBV4-1	TRBJ1-2	-	TGCGCCAGCAGCCGAGAACTTGGAGGCGGCTACACCTTC	CASSRELGGGYTF